This is a list of T cell receptor beta chains from one sample in a study of T-cell reconstitution after alpha-beta-depleted transplantation in children. Via MiXCR, TCRdb re-called the PCR reads, giving one row per CDR3 protein. The profile shows about 640,000 distinct CDR3 sequences, around a sixth of them singletons. The sample here was PBMCs from the stem cell graft donor, taken from the stem cell graft. These receptors were collected from a human donor who donated a stem cell graft to a child with acute myeloid leukemia. CDR3s include the opening cysteine and the closing phenylalanine or tryptophan. D genes are given only for firm matches. For some rows the clone size is stated as once, few or many, or as a class when expanded; others skip it.

>-|TRBV30|TRBJ1-1|-
CAWERGNTEAFF
TGTGCCTGGGAAAGGGGGAACACTGAAGCTTTCTTT
>once|TRBV20-1|TRBJ1-1|-
CSARDGGAFF
TGCAGTGCTAGAGATGGAGGGGCTTTCTTT
>many|TRBV20-1|TRBJ2-7|TRBD1
CSARDPNPGQGSYEQYF
TGCAGTGCTAGAGATCCTAATCCGGGACAGGGCTCCTACGAGCAGTACTTC
>many|TRBV12-3/TRBV12-4|TRBJ2-2|-
CAGKANTGELFF
TGTGCCGGAAAAGCGAACACCGGGGAGCTGTTTTTT
>-|TRBV7-2|TRBJ2-5|TRBD2
CASSLGFLAGLKETQYF
TGTGCCAGCAGCTTAGGGTTCCTAGCGGGTCTTAAAGAGACCCAGTACTTC
>few|TRBV20-1|TRBJ2-1|TRBD2
CSASGLDSYNEQFF
TGCAGTGCTAGCGGACTAGACTCCTACAATGAGCAGTTCTTC
>-|TRBV7-2|TRBJ2-7|-
CASSLGGSQSEQYF
TGTGCCAGCAGCTTAGGAGGTTCTCAGAGCGAGCAGTACTTC
>-|TRBV9|TRBJ1-2|TRBD1
CASSVGTGHRYTF
TGTGCCAGCAGCGTGGGGACAGGGCATCGCTACACCTTC
>few|TRBV20-1|TRBJ1-2|TRBD1
CSARYQDRVDGYTF
TGCAGTGCTAGATATCAGGACAGGGTAGATGGCTACACCTTC
>few|TRBV7-2|TRBJ2-4|-
CASSSSTRDIQYF
TGTGCCAGCAGCTCCTCGACCCGGGACATTCAGTACTTC
>many|TRBV12-3/TRBV12-4|TRBJ1-1|-
CASLSGGYTEAFF
TGTGCCAGTCTCTCTGGGGGGTACACTGAAGCTTTCTTT
>few|TRBV7-8|TRBJ2-3|-
CASSLTGSHTDTQYF
TGTGCCAGCAGCTTGACAGGTTCTCACACAGATACGCAGTATTTT
>-|TRBV5-1|TRBJ1-2|TRBD1
CASSDRDRGTYGYTF
TGCGCCAGCAGCGACCGGGACAGGGGAACCTATGGCTACACCTTC
>few|TRBV20-1|TRBJ2-5|TRBD2
CSAPGPSGGLKTQYF
TGCAGTGCTCCAGGTCCTAGCGGGGGGTTGAAGACCCAGTACTTC
>few|TRBV12-3/TRBV12-4|TRBJ1-5|TRBD1
CASSSSTGEGNQPQHF
TGTGCCAGCAGTTCCTCAACAGGGGAGGGCAATCAGCCCCAGCATTTT
>-|TRBV5-1|TRBJ1-1|-
CASSGRSLDTEAFF
TGCGCCAGCAGCGGGCGGTCCCTGGACACTGAAGCTTTCTTT
>many|TRBV20-1|TRBJ1-6|-
CSASAGRINSPLHF
TGCAGTGCTTCCGCGGGGAGGATTAATTCACCCCTCCACTTT
>few|TRBV7-9|TRBJ1-5|-
CASSRMGDQPQHF
TGTGCCAGCAGCAGGATGGGTGATCAGCCCCAGCATTTT
>-|TRBV25-1|TRBJ2-7|-
CASSDRDPLSYEQYF
TGTGCCAGCAGTGATCGTGATCCCCTCTCCTACGAGCAGTACTTC
>-|TRBV20-1|TRBJ1-6|TRBD1
CSARRGGQGSSYNSPLHF
TGCAGTGCCCGCAGAGGGGGACAGGGGAGCTCCTATAATTCACCCCTCCACTTT
>few|TRBV5-1|TRBJ2-7|-
CASSPSPEHYEQYF
TGCGCCAGCAGCCCCAGTCCAGAACACTACGAGCAGTACTTC
>many|TRBV29-1|TRBJ2-7|-
CSVEEVTSYEQYF
TGCAGCGTTGAAGAGGTCACCTCCTACGAGCAGTACTTC
>-|TRBV27|TRBJ2-3|-
CASSWLPSTDTQYF
TGTGCCAGCAGTTGGTTACCTAGCACAGATACGCAGTATTTT
>-|TRBV12-3/TRBV12-4|TRBJ2-5|-
CASSLYTGFETQYF
TGTGCCAGCAGCCTATACACCGGTTTCGAGACCCAGTACTTC
>many|TRBV20-1|TRBJ2-1|TRBD2
CSAPEGRGGRNEQFF
TGCAGTGCTCCAGAGGGGCGGGGGGGCCGTAATGAGCAGTTCTTC
>few|TRBV10-2|TRBJ1-1|TRBD1
CASSDRAEAFF
TGCGCCAGCAGCGACAGGGCGGAAGCTTTCTTT
>many|TRBV29-1|TRBJ2-7|-
CSVGILGYEQYF
TGCAGCGTTGGAATTTTGGGCTACGAGCAGTACTTC
>many|TRBV20-1|TRBJ2-1|TRBD1
CSARDLDRGANEQFF
TGCAGTGCTAGAGATCTGGACAGGGGAGCCAATGAGCAGTTCTTC
>many|TRBV12-3/TRBV12-4|TRBJ2-7|TRBD1
CASSSPDRGDYEQYF
TGTGCCAGCAGTTCTCCCGACAGGGGCGACTACGAGCAGTACTTC
>many|TRBV7-6|TRBJ2-5|-
CASSFGPGSSGKETQYF
TGTGCCAGCAGCTTTGGGCCGGGCTCCTCTGGGAAAGAGACCCAGTACTTC
>few|TRBV5-5|TRBJ2-4|-
CAIRLGADSGSRFDQYF
TGTGCCATCAGACTGGGGGCGGACAGCGGCTCCCGTTTTGATCAGTACTTC
>many|TRBV27|TRBJ2-1|-
CASTPSTGAYNEQFF
TGTGCCAGCACCCCATCCACGGGCGCCTACAATGAGCAGTTCTTC
>many|TRBV20-1|TRBJ2-4|-
CSAWDGIQYF
TGCAGTGCTTGGGACGGCATTCAGTACTTC
>few|TRBV4-1|TRBJ1-4|-
CASSQERGLPTNEKLFF
TGCGCCAGCAGCCAAGAGAGAGGACTTCCAACTAATGAAAAACTGTTTTTT
>-|TRBV6-2/TRBV6-3|TRBJ2-3|-
CASSYDSVLDTQYF
TGTGCCAGCAGCTACGATTCCGTCTTGGATACGCAGTATTTT
>many|TRBV7-2|TRBJ1-1|-
CASSLEAGRNTEAFF
TGTGCCAGCAGCTTAGAGGCGGGGCGCAACACTGAAGCTTTCTTT
>many|TRBV5-5|TRBJ2-3|-
CASSPRIEGDRTDTQYF
TGTGCCAGCAGCCCGCGCATTGAAGGGGACCGCACAGATACGCAGTATTTT
>few|TRBV10-1|TRBJ2-2|-
CASSERPLTTNTGELFF
TGCGCCAGCAGTGAGCGGCCCCTCACGACGAACACCGGGGAGCTGTTTTTT
>many|TRBV6-1|TRBJ2-7|TRBD1
CASSAGQGLFEQYF
TGTGCCAGCAGTGCAGGACAGGGCCTATTCGAGCAGTACTTC
>few|TRBV5-4|TRBJ2-1|-
CASSSPSNEQFF
TGTGCCAGCAGTTCGCCTTCGAATGAGCAGTTCTTC
>many|TRBV7-2|TRBJ1-5|-
CASSGQFSNQPQHF
TGTGCCAGCAGCGGACAGTTTAGCAATCAGCCCCAGCATTTT
>-|TRBV20-1|TRBJ2-5|-
CSARQGLCGGRFLTETQYF
TGCAGTGCCCGACAGGGTTTGTGCGGGGGGCGATTTCTAACAGAGACCCAGTACTTC
>few|TRBV24-1|TRBJ2-1|-
CATAVYNEQFF
TGTGCCACGGCAGTCTACAATGAGCAGTTCTTC
>many|TRBV30|TRBJ2-3|-
CAWRPGTSTDTQYF
TGTGCCTGGAGGCCGGGGACTAGCACAGATACGCAGTATTTT
>few|TRBV12-3/TRBV12-4|TRBJ2-7|TRBD1
CASSLGQGIDEQYF
TGTGCCAGCAGCCTGGGACAGGGGATCGACGAGCAGTACTTC
>many|TRBV5-6|TRBJ1-2|-
CASSPIRIPTSNYGYTF
TGTGCCAGCAGCCCCATTAGGATACCGACGTCTAACTATGGCTACACCTTC
>many|TRBV20-1|TRBJ1-6|TRBD1
CSARAGTANSPLHF
TGCAGTGCTAGAGCTGGGACAGCTAATTCACCCCTCCACTTT
>many|TRBV20-1|TRBJ2-3|-
CSASILASKGDTQYF
TGCAGTGCTAGCATCCTAGCGTCCAAGGGGGATACGCAGTATTTT
>many|TRBV20-1|TRBJ2-7|-
CSASPSNRNEQYF
TGCAGTGCCTCGCCTTCTAATAGGAACGAGCAGTACTTC
>-|TRBV20-1|TRBJ2-5|TRBD1
CSAQGGLDRGLKETQYF
TGCAGTGCCCAGGGGGGACTGGACAGGGGTCTAAAAGAGACCCAGTACTTC
>many|TRBV4-3|TRBJ2-7|-
CASSQESPGAYEQYF
TGCGCCAGCAGCCAAGAGTCCCCAGGGGCCTACGAGCAGTACTTC
>-|TRBV11-3|TRBJ2-1|-
CASSFAGGASNEQFF
TGTGCCAGCAGCTTCGCCGGGGGCGCTTCCAATGAGCAGTTCTTC
>many|TRBV20-1|TRBJ1-6|-
CSARGPYNSPLHF
TGCAGTGCTAGGGGCCCCTATAATTCACCCCTCCACTTT
>-|TRBV7-9|TRBJ2-2|-
CASSFGRGNTGELFF
TGTGCCAGCAGCTTTGGTCGGGGGAACACCGGGGAGCTGTTTTTT